Here is one T cell receptor beta chain with its context. No antigen is known for it. The data derive from a study of shared clonotypes between healthy human individuals. The protocol was immunoSEQ multiplex PCR, while the TCRdb copy is restricted to in-frame clones and leaves out a portion. There are more than 80,000 clones in the sample; 67% occur only once, and more than 40% lies in the top ten. General study findings and limits: An expected dependence of interdonor clonotype sharing on sequencing depth was noted. Non-shared clonotypes showed lower generation probabilities than clonotypes common to all four donors. Sampling covered blood only; tissue repertoires likely differ.

Recent vaccinations or acute infections were absent in the healthy HIV-negative adult donors. Trimming stripped 3 bases from V and 4 bases from J, with 10 bases between. The CDR3 runs 14 residues. The germline gives CDR1 SGHTA, CDR2 FQGTGA. The chain employs TRBV7-3 and TRBJ2-1, with D unresolved. This clonotype was sampled from a man younger than 40 in good health. Sequencing was done on a sample of memory CD8+ T cells sorted from blood. Noted subset: CD45RO+ cells pooled with CCR7-negative TemRA cells. CDR3 loop: CASSFSGQYNEQFF. CDR3 nucleotides: TGTGCCAGCAGCTTCTCCGGCCAATACAATGAGCAGTTCTTC.